Below, 27 T cell receptor beta chains from the same sample are listed, as sequenced in a study of Ad26.COV2.S vaccination and SARS-CoV-2 variants. Treatment reported: roughly 20 received Ad26.COV2.S at low or high dose, single or two shots; 5 received placebo; per-sample allocation not given. Sampling was done on day 63 after the first vaccine or placebo injection. Produced via immunoSEQ multiplex PCR; TCRdb's table is partial and in-frame only. The repertoire holds about 680,000 clones, with more than 70% as singletons. The material sequenced was peripheral blood, taken in a trial of Ad26.COV2.S vaccine versus placebo. These receptors were collected from a person aged 18-65 years who received the Ad26.COV2.S COVID-19 vaccine or a placebo.

This clone appeared a single time. This chain uses TRBV7-2 with TRBJ2-5; 7 nucleotides agree with TRBD2. Germline V lookup: CDR1 SGHTA, CDR2 FQGNSA. The CDR3 sequence is 13 residues long. Germline trimming cut 7 bases from V and 5 bases from J; bases unmatched to any gene: 7. The CDR3 coding sequence is TGTGCCAGCAAGGCGGGAGCTGGTGAGACCCAGTACTTC. It translates to CASKAGAGETQYF.

The rearrangement joins TRBV30 to TRBJ1-2; D unresolved. V shed 2 bases and J shed 0 bases, with 10 bases lying between them. This CDR3 contains 14 residues. Germline V CDR1 and CDR2: GTSNPN, SVGIG (reference sequence). Written as DNA, the CDR3 is TGTGCCTGGAGTTTAAGGGTCTCTAACTATGGCTACACCTTC. Translating it yields CAWSLRVSNYGYTF. Complete variable domain (other parts from reference TRBV30 and TRBJ1-2): SQTIHQWPATLVQPVGSPLSLECTVEGTSNPNLYWYRQAAGRGLQLLFYSVGIGQISSEVPQNLSASRPQDRQFILSSKKLLLSDSGFYLCAWSLRVSNYGYTFGSGTRLTVV.

The chain employs TRBV18 and TRBJ2-5, with 10 bases matching TRBD1. V was clipped by 3 bases and J by 5 bases; unmatched bases: 6. The length of the CDR3 is 15 residues. CDR1 is KGHSH and CDR2 is LQKENI in the germline V gene. Here the CDR3 DNA reads TGTGCCAGCTCACCGCCGACAGGGGGCCGGGAGACCCAGTACTTC. Translating gives CASSPPTGGRETQYF.

The chain combines TRBV7-9 with TRBJ2-5; D is unclear. V was shortened by 8 bases and J by 2 bases, with 6 bases between the two germline ends. Germline assignment: CDR1 SEHNR and CDR2 FQNEAQ (reference sequence). This CDR3 has 11 residues. CDR3 nucleotides: TGTGCCAGCTCGGAACAAGAGACCCAGTACTTC. This codes for CASSEQETQYF.

V gene TRBV7-2 combines with J gene TRBJ2-5; 8 bases fit TRBD1. Germline lookup yields CDR1 SGHTA and CDR2 FQGNSA. The V gene end was trimmed by 3 bases and the J gene end by 5 bases; junction bases not matched to a gene: 14. The CDR3 is 17 amino acids. The DNA for the CDR3 is TGTGCCAGCAGCTTGGGTTCTGGGCAGGGGGCGTCGGAGACCCAGTACTTC. This codes for CASSLGSGQGASETQYF.

The J gene is TRBJ1-1, the V gene TRBV30; unclear D gene. CDR1 and CDR2 (germline): GTSNPN, SVGIG (reference sequence). The CDR3 loop spans 16 amino acids. Between the trimmed V and J ends, which lost 1 base and 0 bases, there was a span of 15 bases. CDR3 nucleotides: TGTGCCTGGAGTGATTGGGTGGGCAGACTGAACACTGAAGCTTTCTTT. Translated: CAWSDWVGRLNTEAFF.

The chain recombines TRBV4-3 with TRBJ1-5; the D gene is possibly TRBD1 (6 bases). Germline lookup yields CDR1 LGHNA and CDR2 YSLEER. The V end lost 1 base, the J end lost 3 bases, and 7 bases lay between the germline ends. The CDR3 covers 14 residues. The CDR3 loop reads CASSQGTVNQPQHF. For the CDR3, the DNA is TGCGCCAGCAGCCAAGGGACAGTCAATCAGCCCCAGCATTTT.

CDR3 nucleotide sequence: TGTGCCAGCAGCCGCAGTGGGGACAGGGAATACGAGCAGTACTTC. Amino acid sequence: CASSRSGDREYEQYF. The chain employs TRBV7-9 and TRBJ2-7, with 9 nucleotides matching TRBD1. The CDR3 length is 15 residues. Germline CDR1 SEHNR, CDR2 FQNEAQ (reference sequence). J lost 4 bases, V lost 5 bases, and 9 bases had no gene match.

CDR3 loop: CASSIGWTVRSYNEQFF. CDR3 in DNA: TGTGCCAGTAGTATTGGCTGGACAGTCCGCTCCTACAATGAGCAGTTCTTC. V and J are TRBV19 and TRBJ2-1; D is perhaps TRBD1 (6 bases). Trimming cost V 3 bases and J 0 bases, with 15 bases left between them. CDR3 length equals 17 residues. From germline, CDR1 is LNHDA and CDR2 SQIVND (reference sequence).

Here the CDR3 DNA reads TGCAGTGCTAGTTTAGCGGGGCTTAATACGCAGTATTTT. This gives the protein CSASLAGLNTQYF. The chain combines TRBV20-1 with TRBJ2-3, with TRBD2 matching over 8 bases. V was clipped by 3 bases and J by 7 bases; unmatched bases: 6. Germline assignment: CDR1 DFQATT and CDR2 SNEGSKA (reference sequence). This CDR3 is 13 amino acids long.

This chain joins TRBV6-5 and TRBJ2-7; the match to TRBD2 covers 8 bases. The CDR3 length is 13 residues. V was pared by 7 bases and J by 3 bases, with 5 bases of the junction left unmatched. Germline V CDR1 and CDR2: MNHEY, SVGAGI. CDR3 amino acids: CASKLAEFYEQYF. DNA of the CDR3: TGTGCCAGCAAACTAGCGGAATTCTACGAGCAGTACTTC.

This clone was seen a single time. The gene calls are TRBV7-2 and TRBJ1-4; tentative D call: TRBD1 (6 bases). The germline gives CDR1 SGHTA, CDR2 FQGNSA. This CDR3 has 14 amino acids. The V gene lost 3 bases and the J gene lost 8 bases, with 13 bases spanning the gap. The CDR3 sequence: CASSFGLGGEKLFF. Here the CDR3 DNA reads TGTGCCAGCAGCTTTGGGTTAGGGGGGGAAAAACTGTTTTTT.

V and J are TRBV24-1 and TRBJ1-1, with 7 bases that match TRBD1. V lost 7 bases, J lost 5 bases, and 6 bases stayed unmatched. Germline V gene sequence: CDR1 KGHDR, CDR2 SFDVKD. This CDR3 has 13 residues. The CDR3 DNA sequence: TGTGCCACCAGGGCATCAGGGGGGACTGAAGCTTTCTTT. Translating gives CATRASGGTEAFF.

The rearrangement uses TRBV11-2 and TRBJ1-5, with no clear D. The V end lost 3 bases, the J end lost 1 base, and 1 base lay between the germline ends. Germline-derived CDR1 and CDR2 are SGHAT and FQNNGV. The CDR3 spans 12 residues. The CDR3 loop is CASSFSNQPQHF. The CDR3 DNA reads TGTGCCAGCAGCTTCAGCAATCAGCCCCAGCATTTT.

The gene calls are TRBV27 and TRBJ2-3, with TRBD2 identical over 12 bases. Germline-derived CDR1 and CDR2 are MNHEY and SMNVEV (reference sequence). This CDR3 comprises 17 residues. V lost 6 bases, J lost 2 bases, and 9 bases stayed unmatched. The CDR3 protein is CASRGTRLAGATDTQYF. DNA for the CDR3: TGTGCCAGCAGGGGCACCCGACTAGCGGGGGCCACAGATACGCAGTATTTT.

The rearrangement uses TRBV18 and TRBJ1-2, with 7 bases identical to TRBD1. The germline V gene has CDR1 KGHSH and CDR2 LQKENI. There are 15 residues in the CDR3. Trimming cost V 1 base and J 8 bases; bases outside gene matches: 10. DNA of the CDR3: TGTGCCAGCTCACCACAGGAGGGGGCAGCGGACGGCTACACCTTC. This codes for CASSPQEGAADGYTF.

The chain is built from TRBV11-2 and TRBJ2-6; the D is unclear. The germline V and J ends were trimmed by 3 bases and 4 bases, with 10 bases remaining between them. The CDR3 is 15 residues long. The germline V gene encodes CDR1 SGHAT and CDR2 FQNNGV. The CDR3 loop reads CASSFSPSGANVLTF. The CDR3 region has the DNA TGTGCCAGCAGCTTTAGTCCGTCGGGGGCCAACGTCCTGACTTTC.

The chain couples TRBV7-2 to TRBJ2-2; D remains ambiguous. Trimming stripped 1 base from V and 4 bases from J, with 7 bases between. Germline V gene lookup returns CDR1 SGHTA and CDR2 FQGNSA. The CDR3 extends over 14 amino acids. DNA for the CDR3: TGTGCCAGCAGCTTAGTTCTGGGCACCGGGGAGCTGTTTTTT. Residues: CASSLVLGTGELFF.

This chain links TRBV5-1 with TRBJ2-7; 11 bases match TRBD1. Trimming cost V 0 bases and J 7 bases; bases outside gene matches: 9. CDR1 SGHRS and CDR2 YFSETQ come from the germline V gene. CDR3 length: 16 residues. CDR3 in DNA: TGCGCCAGCAGCTTGGGCGGACAGGGGGCGCTTCAGGAGCAGTACTTC. Residues: CASSLGGQGALQEQYF.

V is TRBV11-1 and J is TRBJ2-5; perhaps TRBD1 as D (6 bases). The germline V gene encodes CDR1 SGHAT and CDR2 FQDESV (reference sequence). With 6 bases removed from V and 4 bases from J, the gap between germline ends came to 15 bases. This CDR3 region has 14 residues. The DNA for the CDR3 is TGTGCCAGCAGACGATCAGGGGCCGGAGAGACCCAGTACTTC. Its protein is CASRRSGAGETQYF.

The V and J genes are TRBV11-2 and TRBJ1-3, with 8 bases matching TRBD1. This CDR3 region has 16 residues. From germline, CDR1 is SGHAT and CDR2 FQNNGV. With V trimmed by 5 bases and J by 0 bases, 6 bases remained unmatched. The CDR3 is CASSRTGSSSGNTIYF. In nucleotides, the CDR3 is TGTGCCAGCAGCAGGACAGGGTCGAGCTCTGGAAACACCATATATTTT. Looking up the rest from reference TRBV11-2 and TRBJ1-3 gives the full variable domain: EAGVAQSPRYKIIEKRQSVAFWCNPISGHATLYWYQQILGQGPKLLIQFQNNGVVDDSQLPKDRFSAERLKGVDSTLKIQPAKLEDSAVYLCASSRTGSSSGNTIYFGEGSWLTVV.

The chain combines TRBV5-5 with TRBJ1-2; no clear D gene. In germline, CDR1 is SGHKS, CDR2 YYEKEE (reference sequence). V lost 1 base to trimming and J lost 7 bases, with 17 bases between them. The CDR3 covers 15 residues. CDR3 coding DNA: TGTGCCAGCAGCTTGACGGTAGGCGGTGAATTTGGCTACACCTTC. Amino acids: CASSLTVGGEFGYTF. Drawing the rest from reference TRBV5-5 and TRBJ1-2, the complete variable domain is DAGVTQSPTHLIKTRGQQVTLRCSPISGHKSVSWYQQVLGQGPQFIFQYYEKEERGRGNFPDRFSARQFPNYSSELNVNALLLGDSALYLCASSLTVGGEFGYTFGSGTRLTVV.

The chain links TRBV6-5 to TRBJ2-7; D gene ambiguous. This CDR3 has 13 amino acids. With 2 bases removed from V and 4 bases from J, the gap between germline ends came to 9 bases. Looked up from germline, CDR1 is MNHEY and CDR2 is SVGAGI. CDR3 in DNA: TGTGCCAGCAGTTACCTGAACAATTACGAGCAGTACTTC. Protein: CASSYLNNYEQYF.

V usage is TRBV27 and J usage is TRBJ2-1; the match to TRBD2 covers 8 bases. Looked up from germline, CDR1 is MNHEY and CDR2 is SMNVEV (reference sequence). The CDR3 length is 15 residues. V lost 1 base and J lost 5; bases outside the gene matches: 4. CDR3 amino acids: CASSLWLAGNNEQFF. Here the CDR3 DNA reads TGTGCCAGCAGTTTATGGCTAGCGGGTAACAATGAGCAGTTCTTC.

The gene calls are TRBV5-1 and TRBJ2-2; D perhaps matches TRBD1 (6 bases). Trimming took 3 bases from V and 6 from J, leaving 15 bases between them. This CDR3 has 15 amino acids. Germline CDR1 reads SGHRS; CDR2 reads YFSETQ. Here the CDR3 DNA reads TGCGCCAGCAGCTCGGGACAAACGGTGCCCGGGGAGCTGTTTTTT. This codes for CASSSGQTVPGELFF.

This clone is a singleton in its sample. The J gene is TRBJ2-7, the V gene TRBV27; D is perhaps TRBD2 (5 bases). CDR3 length: 15 amino acids. Germline V CDR1 and CDR2: MNHEY, SMNVEV (reference sequence). Between the trimmed V and J ends, which lost 0 bases and 4 bases, there was a span of 13 bases. CDR3 DNA: TGTGCCAGCAGTTTATCGATTGGCGGGTGGTACGAGCAGTACTTC. Translation gives CASSLSIGGWYEQYF.

The chain has TRBV7-9 and TRBJ1-6; D remains unclear. Germline lookup yields CDR1 SEHNR and CDR2 FQNEAQ (reference sequence). Trimming left V 4 bases short and J 7 bases short, with 11 bases between. The CDR3 loop spans 14 amino acids. CDR3 sequence: CASSSRTGNSPLHF. The CDR3, as DNA: TGTGCCAGCAGCTCCCGGACGGGAAATTCACCCCTCCACTTT.